This TCR beta chain was retrieved from a study of blood T cell repertoires in COVID-19. Study at large: Sample material is recorded as cDNA or gDNA derived from T cells, B-cell-depleted T cells, or PBMCs.

Using immunoSEQ multiplex PCR, the repertoire was profiled, and TCRdb retains in-frame clones only, with some absent. Counted here are under 200,000 clones, approximately 80% occurring once; the ten biggest clones make up around 10%. The source is an elderly woman with active or convalescent COVID-19. Sequencing input: peripheral blood.

The CDR3 loop is CASSPGQGADTQYF. The CDR3, as DNA: TGTGCCAGCAGCCCCGGACAGGGGGCGGATACGCAGTATTTT. The J gene is TRBJ2-3, the V gene TRBV6-5; 11 bases are shared with TRBD1. CDR1 is MNHEY and CDR2 is SVGAGI in the germline V gene. V gave up 6 bases and J gave up 6 bases; unmatched junction bases: 5. CDR3 length: 14 amino acids.